This T cell receptor beta chain was captured by sequencing in a study of blood T cells in healthy people across ages. Primers used in a second PCR of roughly 6 to 12 cycles were a sample-barcoded 5' primer and a J-beta primer mix. MiXCR, applied by TCRdb to the 5' RACE reads, yields one record per CDR3 protein. The sample has about 1,400,000 distinct CDR3 sequences; 42% are singletons. The CDR3 length is 16 residues. V lost 5 bases and J 2 bases, leaving 18 bases between the germline ends. Per germline, CDR1 SEHNR and CDR2 FQNEAQ (reference sequence). The sequence came from a woman younger than 35 in good health. Source material: blood. This chain joins TRBV7-9 and TRBJ1-2; perhaps TRBD1 as D (5 bases). CDR3 amino acids: CASSPDGAAANYGYTF. DNA of the CDR3: TGTGCCAGCAGCCCCGACGGGGCGGCTGCGAACTATGGCTACACCTTC.